These 30 T cell receptor beta chains were all obtained from the same sample, sequenced in a study of T cell repertoires in cytomegalovirus infection. Via MiXCR, TCRdb re-called the reads, giving one row per CDR3 protein. The data show approximately 200,000 distinct CDR3 sequences, with about 20% seen just once and over 15% held by the top ten. Material: CD8+ T cells from PBMCs. The receptor source for this set is a human donor in good health (CMV status not recorded). Some clones in this sample may be carry-over from other donors' samples.

The J gene is TRBJ2-7, the V gene TRBV7-9; possibly TRBD1 for D (5 bases). V was shortened by 5 bases and J by 1 base, with 15 bases between the two germline ends. Germline assignment: CDR1 SEHNR and CDR2 FQNEAQ (reference sequence). The CDR3 length is 15 residues. The CDR3, as DNA: TGTGCCAGCAGCCGTCAGGACATCCCTTCCTACGAGCAGTACTTC. Amino acid sequence: CASSRQDIPSYEQYF.

CDR3 sequence (DNA): TGCAGTGCTAGAGATTCGGGGGGGAACACTGAAGCTTTCTTT. It encodes CSARDSGGNTEAFF. This sequence joins TRBV20-1 and TRBJ1-1; possibly TRBD1 for D (5 bases). The CDR3 has 14 residues. The germline V and J ends were trimmed by 0 bases and 1 base, with 9 bases remaining between them. Germline CDR1 is DFQATT and CDR2 is SNEGSKA (reference sequence).

The V gene is TRBV15, the J gene TRBJ2-2; tentative D call: TRBD2 (5 bases). Germline V lookup: CDR1 LNHNV, CDR2 YYDKDF (reference sequence). Trimming removed 11 bases at V and 2 bases at J, with 18 bases between. The CDR3 has 15 amino acids. CDR3 protein: CASTQRGSNTGELFF. The DNA of the CDR3 is TGTGCCTCTACTCAGCGAGGGAGCAACACCGGGGAGCTGTTTTTT.

V is TRBV7-4 and J is TRBJ2-1; TRBD2 aligns across 16 bases. The CDR3 has 16 residues. V gave up 10 bases and J gave up 5 bases; unmatched junction bases: 8. Germline V gene sequence: CDR1 SGHVT, CDR2 SQSDAQ. The CDR3 region is CAIGTSGGADDNEQFF. CDR3 sequence (DNA): TGTGCCATCGGGACTAGCGGGGGGGCCGATGACAATGAGCAGTTCTTC.

The chain has TRBV28 and TRBJ2-7; no firm D call. From germline, CDR1 is MDHEN and CDR2 SYDVKM. The CDR3 contains 14 residues. The V end lost 6 bases, the J end lost 4 bases, and 16 bases lay between the germline ends. CDR3 nucleotide sequence: TGTGCCAGCAGCCCCCGAACAAAGGCGTACGAGCAGTACTTC. It is translated as CASSPRTKAYEQYF.

This clonotype was seen a few times. The CDR3 coding sequence is TGCGCCAGCAGCCAAGGTATCGGCAGGGATGAGACCCAGTACTTC. Protein product: CASSQGIGRDETQYF. This chain uses TRBV4-1 with TRBJ2-5, with D perhaps matching TRBD1 (5 bases). The CDR3 loop spans 15 amino acids. The V and J ends lost 1 base and 5 bases respectively, with 14 bases between them. The germline CDR1 and CDR2 sequences are MGHRA and YSYEKL.

Note on this clonotype: A read error may be the cause here, since a much bigger clone is one base away. The genes are TRBV7-8 and TRBJ1-1; D perhaps matches TRBD1 (5 bases). The CDR3 consists of 16 residues. V lost 5 bases to trimming and J lost 8 bases, with 24 bases between them. The germline V gene has CDR1 SGHVS and CDR2 FQNEAQ. CDR3 region: CASSATGLGGQLEAFF. The CDR3 DNA follows: TGTGCCAGCAGCGCTACAGGATTAGGAGGCCAACTCGAAGCTTTCTTT.

In this sample, this clonotype turned up a few times. The rearrangement uses TRBV13 and TRBJ2-1, with 10 positions matching TRBD2. The V and J ends lost 5 bases and 9 bases, in that order; junction bases with no gene match: 10. The CDR3 is 15 amino acids. CDR1 is PRHDT and CDR2 is FYEKMQ in the germline V gene (reference sequence). The CDR3 coding sequence is TGTGCCAGCAGCCAGGGAGCGGGGGGGCCGCGTGAGCAGTTCTTC. Protein sequence: CASSQGAGGPREQFF. The entire variable domain, with the rest obtained from reference TRBV13 and TRBJ2-1, is as follows: AAGVIQSPRHLIKEKRETATLKCYPIPRHDTVYWYQQGPGQDPQFLISFYEKMQSDKGSIPDRFSAQQFSDYHSELNMSSLELGDSALYFCASSQGAGGPREQFFGPGTRLTVL.

This clonotype appeared a few times. The rearrangement joins TRBV28 to TRBJ1-2; 9 positions match TRBD1. With 4 bases clipped from V and 4 bases from J, the junction kept 7 bases outside the gene matches. There are 15 residues in the CDR3. Germline CDR1 reads MDHEN; CDR2 reads SYDVKM. CDR3 bases: TGTGCCAGCAGTTCCCGGGACAGGGCGATCTATGGCTACACCTTC. Protein sequence: CASSSRDRAIYGYTF.

The CDR3 spells CASSLEGAVNQPQHF. CDR3 bases: TGTGCCAGCAGCTTAGAAGGGGCAGTCAATCAGCCCCAGCATTTT. The rearrangement joins TRBV7-9 to TRBJ1-5; tentative D call: TRBD1 (5 bases). The CDR3 consists of 15 residues. From germline, CDR1 is SEHNR and CDR2 FQNEAQ (reference sequence). Trimming shortened V by 1 base and J by 3 bases, and 10 bases separated the two germline ends.

The rearrangement links TRBV27 to TRBJ2-1, with 13 bases fitting TRBD2. CDR1 and CDR2 from the germline V gene are MNHEY and SMNVEV (reference sequence). CDR3 length: 18 residues. Trimming took 4 bases from V and 4 from J; bases not matched to a gene: 10. The CDR3 reads CASSYQGLAGATYNEQFF. The CDR3 DNA sequence: TGTGCCAGCAGTTATCAAGGACTAGCGGGGGCCACGTACAATGAGCAGTTCTTC.

This clonotype was seen repeatedly, ten times or more. The chain is built from TRBV7-9 and TRBJ2-2; D possibly corresponds to TRBD2 (5 bases). The CDR3 has 14 residues. Trimming cost V 5 bases and J 6 bases, with 13 bases left between them. Per germline, CDR1 SEHNR and CDR2 FQNEAQ (reference sequence). This chain's CDR3 is CASSPIPGSGELFF. CDR3 nucleotide sequence: TGTGCCAGCAGCCCGATCCCGGGATCCGGGGAGCTGTTTTTT.

This clonotype was counted only a few times. The V call is TRBV6-2 or TRBV6-3, the J call TRBJ2-5; unclear D gene. Germline CDR1 and CDR2: MNHEY and SVGEGT. CDR3 length: 13 amino acids. V lost 7 bases and J lost 3, with 12 bases in between. The CDR3 nucleotides read TGTGCCAGCATCCCCCGGACGGAAGAGACCCAGTACTTC. Encoded protein: CASIPRTEETQYF.

This clonotype came up once. The chain combines TRBV5-1 with TRBJ2-4, with TRBD2 as a possible D gene (6 bases). The CDR3 has 17 residues. In germline, CDR1 is SGHRS, CDR2 YFSETQ. Trimming pared 0 bases from V and 0 bases from J, leaving 13 bases between. CDR3 region: CASSLEGLDLAKNIQYF. CDR3 in DNA: TGCGCCAGCAGCTTGGAGGGACTGGATTTAGCCAAAAACATTCAGTACTTC.

J is TRBJ2-1 and V is TRBV28; the match to TRBD2 covers 12 bases. J gave up 8 bases and V 2 bases, and 4 bases lay outside the gene matches. The germline V gene has CDR1 MDHEN and CDR2 SYDVKM. The CDR3 extends over 15 amino acids. DNA for the CDR3: TGTGCCAGCAGTTTACTAGCGGGGGGGATGGATGAGCAGTTCTTC. Protein product: CASSLLAGGMDEQFF.

In the case of this clonotype: It may be a read error: a sequence one base away is much more abundant. The genes are TRBV10-3 and TRBJ2-5, with 8 bases lining up with TRBD1. CDR3 length equals 16 residues. Germline assignment: CDR1 ENHRY and CDR2 SYGVKD. V was clipped by 3 bases and J by 4 bases; unmatched bases: 10. As DNA, the CDR3 is TGTGCCATCAGTGATTCCGGGACAGGAGGTGGAGAGACCCAGTACTTC. This codes for CAISDSGTGGGETQYF.

This clonotype was recorded at least ten times. The chain links TRBV6-1 to TRBJ1-5; 7 bases map to TRBD1. Looked up from germline, CDR1 is MNHNS and CDR2 is SASEGT. V was clipped by 6 bases and J by 3 bases; unmatched bases: 8. This CDR3 contains 15 residues. The CDR3 spells CASSFIGTDNQPQHF. The CDR3 coding sequence is TGTGCCAGCAGCTTTATCGGGACAGACAATCAGCCCCAGCATTTT.

Only a few counts were recorded for this clonotype. The chain combines TRBV29-1 with TRBJ1-2, with D perhaps matching TRBD1 (5 bases). Looked up from germline, CDR1 is SQVTM and CDR2 is ANQGSEA. This CDR3 is built from 13 residues. The germline V and J ends were trimmed by 5 bases and 0 bases, with 10 bases remaining between them. The CDR3 region has the DNA TGCAGCGTTCTGGACACGTCTAACTATGGCTACACCTTC. The encoded protein is CSVLDTSNYGYTF.

This clonotype was observed many times. This chain uses TRBV20-1 with TRBJ1-5; D remains unclear. The CDR3 is 13 amino acids. CDR1 is DFQATT and CDR2 is SNEGSKA in the germline V gene (reference sequence). V was shortened by 0 bases and J by 7 bases, with 10 bases between the two germline ends. The CDR3 sequence: CSARESRGQPQHF. CDR3 nucleotides: TGCAGTGCTAGAGAATCCCGTGGGCAGCCCCAGCATTTT.

This clonotype has a single count. The gene calls are TRBV2 and TRBJ2-3, with 12 bases identical to TRBD2. Germline trimming cut 10 bases from V and 5 bases from J; bases unmatched to any gene: 4. CDR3 size: 13 residues. Germline V gives CDR1 SNHLY, CDR2 FYNNEI. CDR3 coding DNA: TGTGCCACTTCTAGCGGGGGGGGAGATACGCAGTATTTT. It encodes CATSSGGGDTQYF.

This chain joins TRBV28 and TRBJ2-1; weak D call: TRBD2 (6 bases). CDR1 is MDHEN and CDR2 is SYDVKM in the germline V gene. The CDR3 length is 18 residues. V lost 2 bases, J lost 5 bases, and 22 bases lay in between. This chain's CDR3 is CASSLRPGVAEKHNEQFF. In nucleotides, the CDR3 is TGTGCCAGCAGTTTAAGGCCCGGGGTAGCGGAGAAACACAATGAGCAGTTCTTC.

This chain links TRBV27 with TRBJ2-7; perhaps TRBD2 as D (5 bases). Looked up from germline, CDR1 is MNHEY and CDR2 is SMNVEV (reference sequence). Trimming pared 5 bases from V and 3 bases from J, leaving 23 bases between. The CDR3 runs to 17 residues. CDR3 sequence reads: CASSPDPQSDWIYEQYF. Here the CDR3 DNA reads TGTGCCAGCAGTCCCGACCCCCAATCGGACTGGATCTACGAGCAGTACTTC.

The chain joins TRBV7-9 to TRBJ2-3; the D gene is possibly TRBD1 (6 bases). Germline V gives CDR1 SEHNR, CDR2 FQNEAQ (reference sequence). The CDR3 is 15 residues long. V was cut by 10 bases and J by 5 bases, with 22 bases left in between. The CDR3, as DNA: TGTGCCACCCATTGGGCACAGGGATATGAAGATACGCAGTATTTT. Its translation is CATHWAQGYEDTQYF.

This clonotype was recorded a few times. This chain uses TRBV20-1 with TRBJ2-1; no clear D. From germline, CDR1 is DFQATT and CDR2 SNEGSKA (reference sequence). CDR3 length: 17 amino acids. The V gene lost 3 bases and the J gene lost 0 bases, with 18 bases spanning the gap. CDR3 in amino acids: CSARSHLAALSYNEQFF. In DNA, the CDR3 is TGCAGTGCTAGGAGCCATCTGGCGGCACTCTCCTACAATGAGCAGTTCTTC.

The rearrangement uses TRBV20-1 and TRBJ2-1; D is ambiguous. The CDR3 runs to 14 residues. Germline values: CDR1 DFQATT, CDR2 SNEGSKA (reference sequence). Trimming took off 0 bases at V and 0 bases at J, with 6 bases between the two ends. This CDR3 reads CSARERSSYNEQFF. CDR3 DNA: TGCAGTGCTAGAGAGCGTTCCTCCTACAATGAGCAGTTCTTC.

The chain links TRBV7-2 to TRBJ2-7; 12 bases match TRBD1. Germline trimming cut 2 bases from V and 6 bases from J; bases unmatched to any gene: 8. In germline, CDR1 is SGHTA, CDR2 FQGNSA. The CDR3 sequence is 16 residues long. CDR3 nucleotide sequence: TGTGCCAGCAGCTTATATAGGGGGACAGGGGGCCGCGAGCAGTACTTC. Its translation is CASSLYRGTGGREQYF.

This clonotype has ten or more counts. CDR3 in DNA: TGTGCCAGCAGCTCAGGGAGTGGTGGGGCCAACGTCCTGACTTTC. This codes for CASSSGSGGANVLTF. V usage is TRBV3-1 and J usage is TRBJ2-6; tentatively, D is TRBD1 or TRBD2 (5 bases each). Germline CDR1 reads LGHDT; CDR2 reads YNNKEL (reference sequence). The CDR3 is 15 amino acids. The ends were cut back, 5 bases at V and 3 bases at J, with 11 bases in the middle.

As to this clonotype: One junction end does not reproduce the germline sequence, and a read error may be involved. The chain combines TRBV11-2 with TRBJ1-2; 7 nucleotides agree with TRBD1. CDR3 length: 15 amino acids. The germline gives CDR1 SGHAT, CDR2 FQNNGV. CDR3 DNA: TGTACCAGCAGCTTAGATTCCACGGGACAGTATGGCTACACCTTC. This encodes CTSSLDSTGQYGYTF.

This clonotype was seen repeatedly, ten times or more. The rearrangement uses TRBV7-2 and TRBJ2-5; D perhaps matches TRBD2 (5 bases). This CDR3 region has 14 residues. The germline V gene has CDR1 SGHTA and CDR2 FQGNSA. Trimming left V 5 bases short and J 1 base short, with 11 bases between. The DNA of the CDR3 is TGTGCCAGCAGCACCTGGGAGATCCAAGAGACCCAGTACTTC. It translates to CASSTWEIQETQYF.

This chain uses TRBV7-9 with TRBJ2-1, with 7 nucleotides matching TRBD2. Germline values: CDR1 SEHNR, CDR2 FQNEAQ (reference sequence). V lost 5 bases, J lost 10 bases, and 5 bases stayed unmatched. There are 12 residues in the CDR3. Written as DNA, the CDR3 is TGTGCCAGCAGCGGGGGGACTATCGAGCAGTTCTTC. Protein sequence: CASSGGTIEQFF.